One and the same sample provided the 20 T cell receptor beta chains below, sequenced in a study of persistence of HIV-infected CD4 T cells. This nonspecific control used anti-CD3/anti-CD28 bead stimulation of CD4+ T cells. CD4+ T cells upregulating both CD40 ligand and CD69 were sorted as responding cells. Antigens of these TCRs are unknown. This was the immunoSEQ version 4 assay in survey mode. TCRdb keeps only in-frame clones here, not all; method: immunoSEQ multiplex PCR. The table has about 46,000 clones, approximately 90% seen once. The sequences come from CD4+ T cells sorted from PBMCs after approximately 18-hour stimulation, collected from a patient who received antiretroviral therapy. Receptor source: an adult woman with HIV who was CMV-seropositive.

V usage is TRBV6-5 and J usage is TRBJ1-3, with 12 bases fitting TRBD1. Germline CDR1 is MNHEY and CDR2 is SVGAGI. The junction had 3 bases not matched to a gene; V was cut back by 9 bases and J by 3 bases. The CDR3 sequence is 14 residues long. The CDR3 spells CASGTGGYGNTIYF. The DNA for the CDR3 is TGTGCCAGTGGGACAGGGGGCTATGGAAACACCATATATTTT.

The chain couples TRBV11-1 to TRBJ1-2, with TRBD1 as a possible D gene (5 bases). Germline V gene sequence: CDR1 SGHAT, CDR2 FQDESV (reference sequence). The CDR3 spans 13 residues. Between the trimmed V and J ends, which lost 4 bases and 7 bases, there was a span of 13 bases. The CDR3 sequence: CASSSQPRAGYTF. The CDR3 DNA is TGTGCCAGCAGCTCCCAGCCCAGGGCTGGCTACACCTTC.

The chain joins TRBV18 to TRBJ1-5; TRBD1 aligns across 7 bases. J was trimmed by 4 bases and V by 3 bases; bases with no gene match: 9. CDR3 length equals 16 residues. Germline CDR1 KGHSH, CDR2 LQKENI. Here the CDR3 reads CASSPNPPGGNQPQHF. CDR3 nucleotide sequence: TGTGCCAGCTCACCTAACCCCCCAGGGGGTAATCAGCCCCAGCATTTT.

The chain joins TRBV7-8 to TRBJ1-2; D gene ambiguous. This CDR3 is built from 13 residues. Trimming shortened V by 3 bases and J by 11 bases, and 16 bases separated the two germline ends. The germline V gene encodes CDR1 SGHVS and CDR2 FQNEAQ. CDR3 residues: CASSFNKGSRYTF. The CDR3 DNA reads TGTGCCAGCAGCTTTAATAAGGGCAGCAGGTACACCTTC.

This chain joins TRBV7-6 and TRBJ2-4; either TRBD1 or TRBD2 may fit D (5 bases each). CDR1 SGHVS and CDR2 FNYEAQ come from the germline V gene. This CDR3 spans 14 amino acids. Trimming stripped 3 bases from V and 5 bases from J, with 11 bases between. The DNA for the CDR3 is TGTGCCAGCAGCTTTGGGGGTGTACAAAACATTCAGTACTTC. Protein: CASSFGGVQNIQYF. Full variable domain (remainder filled in from reference TRBV7-6 and TRBJ2-4): GAGVSQSPRYKVTKRGQDVALRCDPISGHVSLYWYRQALGQGPEFLTYFNYEAQQDKSGLPNDRFSAERPEGSISTLTIQRTEQRDSAMYRCASSFGGVQNIQYFGAGTRLSVL.

The chain combines TRBV5-4 with TRBJ1-6; TRBD1 agrees at 7 bases. Trimming removed 4 bases from V and 12 bases from J; junction bases left unmatched: 13. Per the germline V gene, CDR1 is SGHNT and CDR2 is YYREEE (reference sequence). This CDR3 is built from 15 residues. The chain's CDR3 is CASSLDRAVVQPLHF. CDR3 DNA sequence: TGTGCCAGCAGCCTAGACAGGGCCGTGGTACAACCCCTCCACTTT.

The chain carries TRBV18 and TRBJ2-7; TRBD2 might be the D (5 bases). Germline CDR1 is KGHSH and CDR2 is LQKENI. V dropped 4 bases and J dropped 7 bases, with 14 bases sitting between them. CDR3 size: 13 residues. CDR3 sequence reads: CASSRSGSPEQYF. DNA of the CDR3: TGTGCCAGCTCACGGAGCGGATCCCCGGAGCAGTACTTC.

The V and J genes are TRBV4-1 and TRBJ2-2, with D possibly matching TRBD1 (5 bases). CDR1 MGHRA and CDR2 YSYEKL come from the germline V gene. Trimming removed 4 bases at V and 8 bases at J, with 26 bases between. This CDR3 is built from 18 residues. DNA for the CDR3: TGCGCCAGCAGCCGGGGCCCCGTCGAGGAAGCAAACAAGGGGGAGCTGTTTTTT. Its protein product is CASSRGPVEEANKGELFF.

V usage is TRBV18 and J usage is TRBJ2-7; 8 bases line up with TRBD2. CDR1 is KGHSH, CDR2 LQKENI, per germline. This CDR3 is 14 amino acids long. Losses at the gene ends were 3 bases for V and 6 bases for J; bases not matched to a gene: 7. The CDR3 is CASSPGTSMTEQYF. In nucleotides, the CDR3 is TGTGCCAGCTCACCCGGGACTAGTATGACCGAGCAGTACTTC.

The sample holds a few counts of this clone. V is TRBV5-4 and J is TRBJ1-3; D uncertain. This CDR3 is built from 12 residues. With 1 base removed from V and 4 bases from J, the gap between germline ends came to 3 bases. The germline CDR1 and CDR2 sequences are SGHNT and YYREEE (reference sequence). DNA of the CDR3: TGTGCCAGCAGCTTGTGGGGAAACACCATATATTTT. Protein sequence: CASSLWGNTIYF. The full variable domain, completed using reference TRBV5-4 and TRBJ1-3, is ETGVTQSPTHLIKTRGQQVTLRCSSQSGHNTVSWYQQALGQGPQFIFQYYREEENGRGNFPPRFSGLQFPNYSSELNVNALELDDSALYLCASSLWGNTIYFGEGSWLTVV.

The gene calls are TRBV7-8 and TRBJ2-1; weak D call: TRBD1 (6 bases). The V gene's germline CDR1 is SGHVS and CDR2 FQNEAQ. V was trimmed by 3 bases and J by 3 bases, leaving 12 bases between them. This CDR3 contains 15 residues. The CDR3 bases are TGTGCCAGCAGCTTGCGGACAGCTAGCTACAATGAGCAGTTCTTC. Amino acid sequence: CASSLRTASYNEQFF.

J is TRBJ2-7 and V is TRBV28; perhaps TRBD2 as D (6 bases). Germline V CDR1 and CDR2: MDHEN, SYDVKM. V was cut by 2 bases and J by 7 bases, with 9 bases left in between. This CDR3 is built from 12 residues. The CDR3 sequence is CASSLIRGEQYF. The CDR3 bases are TGTGCCAGCAGTTTAATTCGGGGGGAGCAGTACTTC.

V gene TRBV20-1 combines with J gene TRBJ1-4; 12 nucleotides line up with TRBD1. The junction had 12 bases not matched to a gene; V was cut back by 3 bases and J by 1 base. Per germline, CDR1 DFQATT and CDR2 SNEGSKA (reference sequence). This CDR3 has 19 amino acids. This CDR3 is CSASPLPGDRGLTNEKLFF. CDR3 in DNA: TGCAGTGCTAGTCCCCTCCCCGGGGACAGGGGGCTAACTAATGAAAAACTGTTTTTT.

The rearrangement links TRBV2 to TRBJ2-3; 10 bases match TRBD2. The germline CDR1 and CDR2 sequences are SNHLY and FYNNEI. The CDR3 covers 16 residues. The ends lost 7 bases at V and 1 base at J; junction bases unmatched: 8. The CDR3 DNA reads as TGTGCCAGCACACAAGCCGGGACTAGCGGCACAGATACGCAGTATTTT. Translation: CASTQAGTSGTDTQYF.

This clone was counted a few times. This chain uses TRBV6-5 with TRBJ1-2; no clear D. The germline V gene encodes CDR1 MNHEY and CDR2 SVGAGI. V lost 10 bases to trimming and J lost 0 bases, with 6 bases between them. This CDR3 has 11 amino acids. CDR3 in DNA: TGTGCCACCTCAGCTAACTATGGCTACACCTTC. Its protein is CATSANYGYTF.

The chain carries TRBV18 and TRBJ1-5; maybe TRBD1 (6 bases). Germline CDR1 reads KGHSH; CDR2 reads LQKENI. The CDR3 is made up of 14 amino acids. V lost 1 base to trimming and J lost 5 bases, with 9 bases between them. CDR3 coding DNA: TGTGCCAGCTCACCACAGGGGGGGGATCAGCCCCAGCATTTT. Its protein product is CASSPQGGDQPQHF.

The rearrangement joins TRBV4-3 to TRBJ2-1; D is possibly TRBD2 (5 bases). V was cut by 0 bases and J by 9 bases, with 12 bases left in between. Looked up from germline, CDR1 is LGHNA and CDR2 is YSLEER. There are 14 residues in the CDR3. In DNA, the CDR3 is TGCGCCAGCAGCCAAGATCCTTCCCGGGGTGAGCAGTTCTTC. It translates to CASSQDPSRGEQFF.

The chain links TRBV5-1 to TRBJ2-7; tentatively, D is TRBD1 (7 bases). The CDR3 consists of 14 residues. With 6 bases removed from V and 6 bases from J, the gap between germline ends came to 19 bases. Germline CDR1 is SGHRS and CDR2 is YFSETQ. The CDR3 coding sequence is TGCGCCAGCACCCCTGGGACAGAGGGAGGCGAGCAGTACTTC. Translating gives CASTPGTEGGEQYF. Supplemented by reference TRBV5-1 and TRBJ2-7, the full variable domain reads KAGVTQTPRYLIKTRGQQVTLSCSPISGHRSVSWYQQTPGQGLQFLFEYFSETQRNKGNFPGRFSGRQFSNSRSEMNVSTLELGDSALYLCASTPGTEGGEQYFGPGTRLTVT.

The chain has TRBV6-5 and TRBJ2-5; D remains unclear. CDR1 and CDR2 from the germline V gene are MNHEY and SVGAGI. The CDR3 is 13 amino acids. Trimming removed 2 bases at V and 0 bases at J, with 4 bases between. The CDR3 region has the DNA TGTGCCAGCAGTTACGCGGACCAAGAGACCCAGTACTTC. Its protein product is CASSYADQETQYF.

The rearrangement uses TRBV6-5 and TRBJ1-6, with 7 bases fitting TRBD1. V lost 7 bases and J lost 7; bases outside the gene matches: 10. The CDR3 loop spans 15 amino acids. The germline V gene has CDR1 MNHEY and CDR2 SVGAGI. The CDR3 DNA is TGTGCCAGCACCCCCGGGACAGCCAAAAATTCACCCCTCCACTTT. It codes for CASTPGTAKNSPLHF.